This TCR beta chain originates from a study of OX40 agonist ivuxolimab in advanced cancers. Study overall: Patient treatment consisted of intravenous ivuxolimab administration every 2 weeks at 0.01 to 10 mg/kg. A diagnosis of hepatocellular carcinoma, melanoma, renal cell or head and neck cancer was present in dose-escalation patients.

Findings and caveats of the study: With doses of 0.1 to 3.0 mg/kg, CD4+ and CD8+ blood T cells had undergone clonal expansion by week 6. Expanded clones tended on average to be more numerous among CD8+ T cells than CD4+.

V dropped 5 bases and J dropped 4 bases, with 6 bases sitting between them. The CDR3 is 11 residues long. CDR1 is MDHEN and CDR2 is SYDVKM in the germline V gene. Profiled with immunoSEQ multiplex PCR; TCRdb holds only in-frame clones, not every one. The profile covers 85,000 to 100,000 clones, with over 75% appearing a single time and 0.3% to 0.4% taken by the ten largest. Points on this clone: What it recognizes is unknown.

The sample here was CD4+ or CD8+ T cells sorted from blood, taken in a trial of the OX40 agonist ivuxolimab. The receptor's source is an adult with an advanced solid tumor such as melanoma, head and neck, liver or kidney cancer. V usage is TRBV28 and J usage is TRBJ2-7; D is ambiguous. CDR3 DNA: TGTGCCAGCAGTGGTTGGTACGAGCAGTACTTC. It yields the protein CASSGWYEQYF.